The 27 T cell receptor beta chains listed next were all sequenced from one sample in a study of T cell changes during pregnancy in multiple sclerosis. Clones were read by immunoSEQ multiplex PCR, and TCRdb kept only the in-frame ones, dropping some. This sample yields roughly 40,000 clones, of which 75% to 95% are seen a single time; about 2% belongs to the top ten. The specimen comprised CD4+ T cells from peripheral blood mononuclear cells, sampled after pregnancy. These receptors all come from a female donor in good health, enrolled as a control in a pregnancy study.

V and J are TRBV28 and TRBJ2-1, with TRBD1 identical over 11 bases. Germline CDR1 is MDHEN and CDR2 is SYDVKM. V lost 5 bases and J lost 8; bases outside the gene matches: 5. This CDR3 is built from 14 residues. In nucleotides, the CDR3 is TGTGCCAGCAGTCACGGGACAGGGGGGTATGAGCAGTTCTTC. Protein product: CASSHGTGGYEQFF.

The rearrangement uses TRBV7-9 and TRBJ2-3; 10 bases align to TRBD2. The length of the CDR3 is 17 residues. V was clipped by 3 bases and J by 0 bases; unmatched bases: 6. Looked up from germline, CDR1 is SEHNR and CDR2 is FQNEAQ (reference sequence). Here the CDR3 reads CASSFGLTSGSTDTQYF. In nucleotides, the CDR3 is TGTGCCAGCAGCTTCGGGCTGACTAGCGGGAGCACAGATACGCAGTATTTT.

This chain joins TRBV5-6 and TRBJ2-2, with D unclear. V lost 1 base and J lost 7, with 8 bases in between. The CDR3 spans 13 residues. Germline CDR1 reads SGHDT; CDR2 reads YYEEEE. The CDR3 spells CASSLTEIGELFF. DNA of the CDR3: TGTGCCAGCAGCTTGACAGAAATCGGGGAGCTGTTTTTT.

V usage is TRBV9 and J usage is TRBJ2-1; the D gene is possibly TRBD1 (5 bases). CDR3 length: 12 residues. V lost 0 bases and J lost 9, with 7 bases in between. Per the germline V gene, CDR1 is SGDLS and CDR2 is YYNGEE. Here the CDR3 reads CASSVVRGEQFF. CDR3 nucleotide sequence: TGTGCCAGCAGCGTAGTAAGGGGTGAGCAGTTCTTC. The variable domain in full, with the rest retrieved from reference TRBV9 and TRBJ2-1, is DSGVTQTPKHLITATGQRVTLRCSPRSGDLSVYWYQQSLDQGLQFLIQYYNGEERAKGNILERFSAQQFPDLHSELNLSSLELGDSALYFCASSVVRGEQFFGPGTRLTVL.

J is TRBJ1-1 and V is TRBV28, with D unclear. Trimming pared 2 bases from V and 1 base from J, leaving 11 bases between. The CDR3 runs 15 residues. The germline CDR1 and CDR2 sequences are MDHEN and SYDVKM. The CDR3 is CASSLKLFPNTEAFF. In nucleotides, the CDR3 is TGTGCCAGCAGTTTAAAGCTCTTCCCGAACACTGAAGCTTTCTTT.

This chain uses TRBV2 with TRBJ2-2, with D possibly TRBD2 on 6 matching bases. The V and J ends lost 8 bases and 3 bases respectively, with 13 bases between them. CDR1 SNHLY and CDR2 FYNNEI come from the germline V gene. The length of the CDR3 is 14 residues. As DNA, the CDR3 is TGTGCCAGCGTGAAAGGGGAGGACACCGGGGAGCTGTTTTTT. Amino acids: CASVKGEDTGELFF. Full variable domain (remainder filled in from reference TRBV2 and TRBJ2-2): EPEVTQTPSHQVTQMGQEVILRCVPISNHLYFYWYRQILGQKVEFLVSFYNNEISEKSEIFDDQFSVERPDGSNFTLKIRSTKLEDSAMYFCASVKGEDTGELFFGEGSRLTVL.

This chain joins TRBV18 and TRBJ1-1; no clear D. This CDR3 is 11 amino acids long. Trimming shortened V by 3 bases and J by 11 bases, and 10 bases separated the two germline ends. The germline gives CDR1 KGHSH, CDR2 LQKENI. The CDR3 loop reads CASSPETFAFF. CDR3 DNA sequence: TGTGCCAGCTCACCGGAGACTTTTGCTTTCTTT.

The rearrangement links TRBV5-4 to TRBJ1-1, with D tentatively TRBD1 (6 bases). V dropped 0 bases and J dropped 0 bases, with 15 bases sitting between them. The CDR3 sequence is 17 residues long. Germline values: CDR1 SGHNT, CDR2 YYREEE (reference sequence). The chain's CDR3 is CASSLGPTGTLNTEAFF. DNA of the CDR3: TGTGCCAGCAGCTTGGGGCCAACCGGGACATTGAACACTGAAGCTTTCTTT.

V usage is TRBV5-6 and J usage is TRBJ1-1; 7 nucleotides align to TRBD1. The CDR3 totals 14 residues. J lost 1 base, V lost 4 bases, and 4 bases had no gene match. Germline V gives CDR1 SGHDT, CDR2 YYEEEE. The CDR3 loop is CASSPGTANTEAFF. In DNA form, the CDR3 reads TGTGCCAGCAGCCCCGGGACAGCGAACACTGAAGCTTTCTTT.

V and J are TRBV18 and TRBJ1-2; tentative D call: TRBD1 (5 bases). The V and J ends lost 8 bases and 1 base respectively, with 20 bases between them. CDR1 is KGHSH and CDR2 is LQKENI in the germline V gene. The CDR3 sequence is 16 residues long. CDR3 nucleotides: TGTGCCAGCCGATCGGGACTCAGGGTGGATAACTATGGCTACACCTTC. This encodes CASRSGLRVDNYGYTF.

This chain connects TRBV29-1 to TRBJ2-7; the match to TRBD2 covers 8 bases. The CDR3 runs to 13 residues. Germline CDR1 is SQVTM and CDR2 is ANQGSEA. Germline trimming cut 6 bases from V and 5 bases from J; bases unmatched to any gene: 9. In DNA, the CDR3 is TGCAGCGTCTCCGGGACTAGGCTCCACGAGCAGTACTTC. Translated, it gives CSVSGTRLHEQYF.

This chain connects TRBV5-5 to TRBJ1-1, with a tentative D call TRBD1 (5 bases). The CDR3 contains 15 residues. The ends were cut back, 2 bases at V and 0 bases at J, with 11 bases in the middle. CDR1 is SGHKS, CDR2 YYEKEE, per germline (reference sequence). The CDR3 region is CASSFRDFMNTEAFF. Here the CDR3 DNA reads TGTGCCAGCAGCTTCCGGGACTTCATGAACACTGAAGCTTTCTTT.

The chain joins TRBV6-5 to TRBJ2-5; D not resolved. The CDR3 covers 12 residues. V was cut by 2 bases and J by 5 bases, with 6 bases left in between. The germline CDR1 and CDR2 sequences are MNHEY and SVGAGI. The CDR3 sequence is CASSYVGETQYF. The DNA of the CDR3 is TGTGCCAGCAGTTACGTCGGGGAGACCCAGTACTTC.

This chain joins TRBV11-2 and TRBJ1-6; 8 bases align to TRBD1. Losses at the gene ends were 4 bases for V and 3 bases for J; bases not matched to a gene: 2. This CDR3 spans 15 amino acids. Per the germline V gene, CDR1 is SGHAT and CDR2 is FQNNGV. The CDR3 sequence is CASSSGTGYNSPLHF. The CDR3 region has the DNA TGTGCCAGCAGCTCCGGGACAGGCTATAATTCACCCCTCCACTTT.

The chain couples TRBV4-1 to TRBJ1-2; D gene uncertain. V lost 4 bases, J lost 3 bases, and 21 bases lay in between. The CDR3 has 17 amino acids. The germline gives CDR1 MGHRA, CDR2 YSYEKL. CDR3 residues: CASSPRGGAKSHYGYTF. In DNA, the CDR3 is TGCGCCAGCAGCCCCCGTGGCGGAGCAAAATCCCACTATGGCTACACCTTC.

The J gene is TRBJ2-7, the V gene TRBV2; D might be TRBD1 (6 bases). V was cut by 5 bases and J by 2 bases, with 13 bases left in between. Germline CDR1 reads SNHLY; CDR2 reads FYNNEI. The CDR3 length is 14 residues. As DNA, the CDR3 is TGTGCCAGCAGTATACAGGGAACTCCCTACGAGCAGTACTTC. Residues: CASSIQGTPYEQYF.

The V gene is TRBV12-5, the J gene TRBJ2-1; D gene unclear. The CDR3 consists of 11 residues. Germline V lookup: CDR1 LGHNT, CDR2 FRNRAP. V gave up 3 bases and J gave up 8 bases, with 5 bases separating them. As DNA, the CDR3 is TGTGCTAGTGGTTTCCAGGATGAGCAGTTCTTC. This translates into CASGFQDEQFF.

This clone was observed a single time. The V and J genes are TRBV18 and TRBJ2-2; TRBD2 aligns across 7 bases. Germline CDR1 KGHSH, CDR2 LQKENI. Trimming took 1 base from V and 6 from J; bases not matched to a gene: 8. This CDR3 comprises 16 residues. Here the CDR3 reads CASSPRSSGHPGELFF. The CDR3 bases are TGTGCCAGCTCACCACGGTCTAGCGGACACCCCGGGGAGCTGTTTTTT.

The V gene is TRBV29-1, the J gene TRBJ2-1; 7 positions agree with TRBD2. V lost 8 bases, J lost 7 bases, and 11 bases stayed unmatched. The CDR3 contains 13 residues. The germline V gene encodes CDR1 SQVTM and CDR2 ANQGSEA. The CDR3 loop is CSSGGRLVNEQFF. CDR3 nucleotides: TGCAGCTCGGGGGGACGGTTAGTGAATGAGCAGTTCTTC.

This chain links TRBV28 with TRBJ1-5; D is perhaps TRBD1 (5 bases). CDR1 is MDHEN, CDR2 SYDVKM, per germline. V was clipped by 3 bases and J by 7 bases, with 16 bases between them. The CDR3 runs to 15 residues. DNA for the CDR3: TGTGCCAGCAGTTTGCTTCAGGGCAGGTACCAGCCCCAGCATTTT. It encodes CASSLLQGRYQPQHF.

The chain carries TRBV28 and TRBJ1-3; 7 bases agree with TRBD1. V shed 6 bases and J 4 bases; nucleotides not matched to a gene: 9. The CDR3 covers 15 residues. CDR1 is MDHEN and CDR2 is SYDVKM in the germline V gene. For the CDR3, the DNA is TGTGCCAGCAGCTACGGCGGGACAGCGGGAAACACCATATATTTT. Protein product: CASSYGGTAGNTIYF. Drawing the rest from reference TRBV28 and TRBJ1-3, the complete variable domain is DVKVTQSSRYLVKRTGEKVFLECVQDMDHENMFWYRQDPGLGLRLIYFSYDVKMKEKGDIPEGYSVSREKKERFSLILESASTNQTSMYLCASSYGGTAGNTIYFGEGSWLTVV.

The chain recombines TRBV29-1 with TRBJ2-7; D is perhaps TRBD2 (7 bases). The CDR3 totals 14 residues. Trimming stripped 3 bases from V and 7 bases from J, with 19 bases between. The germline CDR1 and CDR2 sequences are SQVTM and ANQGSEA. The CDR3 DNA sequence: TGCAGCGTTGAGGGAGGACGGGGGGCTGGGGAGCAGTACTTC. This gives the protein CSVEGGRGAGEQYF.

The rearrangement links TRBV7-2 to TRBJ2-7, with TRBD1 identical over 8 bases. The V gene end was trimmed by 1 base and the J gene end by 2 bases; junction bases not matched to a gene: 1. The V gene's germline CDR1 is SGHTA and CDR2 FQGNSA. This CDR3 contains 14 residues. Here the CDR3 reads CASSLGDRPYEQYF. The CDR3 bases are TGTGCCAGCAGCTTAGGGGACAGGCCCTACGAGCAGTACTTC.

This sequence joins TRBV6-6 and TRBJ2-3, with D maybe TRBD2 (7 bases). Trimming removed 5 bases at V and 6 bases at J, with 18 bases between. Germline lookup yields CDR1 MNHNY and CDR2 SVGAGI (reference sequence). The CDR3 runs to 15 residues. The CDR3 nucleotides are TGTGCCAGCAGTAGGGGGGGAGGTGGTTGGGATACGCAGTATTTT. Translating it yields CASSRGGGGWDTQYF.

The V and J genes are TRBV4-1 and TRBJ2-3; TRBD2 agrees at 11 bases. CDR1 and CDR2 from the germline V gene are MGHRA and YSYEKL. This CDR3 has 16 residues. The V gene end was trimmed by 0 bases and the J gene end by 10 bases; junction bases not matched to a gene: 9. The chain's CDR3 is CASSQDRTSGPSAQYF. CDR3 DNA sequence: TGCGCCAGCAGCCAAGATAGGACTAGCGGGCCTTCGGCGCAGTATTTT.

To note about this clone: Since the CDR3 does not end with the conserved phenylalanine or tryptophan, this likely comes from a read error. This CDR3 reads CASSLVQAAYEQYL. The CDR3 nucleotides are TGTGCCAGCAGCTTGGTACAGGCAGCCTACGAGCAGTACCTC. The V gene is TRBV5-5, the J gene TRBJ2-7; a weak D match, TRBD1 (5 bases). The germline V gene encodes CDR1 SGHKS and CDR2 YYEKEE (reference sequence). V lost 0 bases to trimming and J lost 2 bases, with 9 bases between them. The CDR3 is 14 residues long.

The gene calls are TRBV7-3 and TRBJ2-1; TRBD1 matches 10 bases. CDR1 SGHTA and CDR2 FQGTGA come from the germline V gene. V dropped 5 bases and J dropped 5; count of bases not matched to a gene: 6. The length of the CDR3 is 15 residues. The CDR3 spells CASSAGTGVHNEQFF. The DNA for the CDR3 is TGTGCCAGCAGCGCCGGGACAGGGGTCCACAATGAGCAGTTCTTC.